Presented here are 24 T cell receptor beta chains from one specimen sequenced in a study of blood T cell repertoires in COVID-19. Sequencing used immunoSEQ multiplex PCR; TCRdb keeps in-frame clones, though not all of them. The sample holds about 320,000 clones, around nine tenths seen once. Sequencing was performed on peripheral blood. The receptor source for this set is a woman under 40 with COVID-19, enrolled during active disease.

The chain has TRBV6-6 and TRBJ2-7; D may be TRBD1 (6 bases). Trimming took off 2 bases at V and 1 base at J, with 12 bases between the two ends. This CDR3 has 15 residues. CDR1 is MNHNY and CDR2 is SVGAGI in the germline V gene (reference sequence). CDR3 sequence reads: CASSYEGVGSYEQYF. The CDR3 region has the DNA TGTGCCAGCAGTTACGAGGGGGTGGGGTCCTACGAGCAGTACTTC.

A single count supports this clone. J is TRBJ1-4 and V is TRBV3-1 (or the pseudogene TRBV3-2), with TRBD1 as a possible D gene (6 bases). This CDR3 spans 16 amino acids. Deletions cut 5 bases from V and 10 bases from J, with 23 bases between. In germline, CDR1 is LGHDT, CDR2 YNNKEL (reference sequence). The CDR3 spells CASSSHLQGDMGKLFF. The CDR3 DNA follows: TGTGCCAGCAGCTCCCACCTACAGGGTGACATGGGAAAACTGTTTTTT.

The rearrangement uses TRBV5-1 and TRBJ1-1; 9 bases are shared with TRBD1. Trimming cost V 5 bases and J 8 bases; bases outside gene matches: 10. Germline V CDR1 and CDR2: SGHRS, YFSETQ. The CDR3 consists of 14 residues. DNA for the CDR3: TGCGCCAGCAGTCAGGGACAGGGCCCCATCGAAGCTTTCTTT. This encodes CASSQGQGPIEAFF.

The chain joins TRBV4-1 to TRBJ1-4, with D possibly TRBD1 on 5 matching bases. This CDR3 is built from 14 residues. Germline V gives CDR1 MGHRA, CDR2 YSYEKL. V was shortened by 4 bases and J by 5 bases, with 11 bases between the two germline ends. DNA of the CDR3: TGCGCCAGCAGCCCGAGACAGTTCAATGAAAAACTGTTTTTT. Its translation: CASSPRQFNEKLFF.

The chain employs TRBV5-4 and TRBJ1-5; D unclear. CDR3 length equals 14 residues. The germline gives CDR1 SGHNT, CDR2 YYREEE (reference sequence). V shed 0 bases and J shed 7 bases, with 11 bases lying between them. The CDR3 reads CASSLAPGYQPQHF. The CDR3 bases are TGTGCCAGCAGCTTGGCCCCAGGTTACCAGCCCCAGCATTTT.

This clone was counted only a few times. The chain is built from TRBV5-1 and TRBJ1-2; 8 bases agree with TRBD1. The CDR3 has 15 amino acids. Germline V gene sequence: CDR1 SGHRS, CDR2 YFSETQ. J was trimmed by 6 bases and V by 3 bases; bases with no gene match: 10. The CDR3 loop is CASSSGRQGANGYTF. In nucleotides, the CDR3 is TGCGCCAGCAGCTCCGGGAGGCAGGGGGCGAATGGCTACACCTTC.

The gene calls are TRBV6-5 and TRBJ1-5; tentatively, D is TRBD1 (5 bases). CDR3 length: 14 amino acids. Trimming removed 6 bases at V and 7 bases at J, with 16 bases between. The germline gives CDR1 MNHEY, CDR2 SVGAGI. CDR3 sequence reads: CASSSDRNVQPQHF. CDR3 in DNA: TGTGCCAGCAGCTCCGACAGAAATGTACAGCCCCAGCATTTT.

This sequence joins TRBV12-2 and TRBJ2-7; TRBD1 is the table's D call, not checked against the DNA. TRBV12-2 is an annotated pseudogene. This CDR3 has 23 amino acids. The CDR3 nucleotides read TGTGCAAGTCGCTCCCCCCGGGGGACAGACTCCTTAACCCCGCTTATGAGCTCCTACGAGCAGTACTTC. Its protein product is CASRSPRGTDSLTPLMSSYEQYF.

The chain uses TRBV10-2 and TRBJ1-1; 8 bases map to TRBD1. CDR1 is WSHSY, CDR2 SAAADI, per germline. V lost 7 bases to trimming and J lost 1 base; unmatched junction nucleotides: 8. This CDR3 has 15 residues. In nucleotides, the CDR3 is TGCGCCAGCAATATTCCGGGACAGGCGAACACTGAAGCTTTCTTT. As protein: CASNIPGQANTEAFF.

The genes are TRBV5-1 and TRBJ1-5, with D unresolved. The ends were cut back, 1 base at V and 6 bases at J, with 5 bases in the middle. The CDR3 has 12 amino acids. Germline V gene data show CDR1 as SGHRS and CDR2 as YFSETQ. This chain's CDR3 is CASSLSGQPQHF. The CDR3 bases are TGCGCCAGCAGCTTGTCGGGTCAGCCCCAGCATTTT.

This chain links TRBV2 with TRBJ1-6, with 9 bases lining up with TRBD1. The CDR3 length is 15 residues. Trimming at V came to 5 bases and at J to 8 bases, leaving 7 bases not matched to a gene. Germline-derived CDR1 and CDR2 are SNHLY and FYNNEI. The CDR3 nucleotides are TGTGCCAGCAGTTTCGGGACAGGGTCCCATTCACCCCTCCACTTT. Its translation: CASSFGTGSHSPLHF.

The chain is built from TRBV9 and TRBJ1-2, with D possibly TRBD1 on 5 matching bases. Trimming shortened V by 3 bases and J by 8 bases, and 17 bases separated the two germline ends. The CDR3 has 14 amino acids. Per germline, CDR1 SGDLS and CDR2 YYNGEE. The CDR3, as DNA: TGTGCCAGCAGCGCACATGGTGCGGGGGTCGGCTACACCTTC. Its protein is CASSAHGAGVGYTF.

V gene TRBV5-1 combines with J gene TRBJ2-2; perhaps TRBD2 as D (6 bases). CDR1 is SGHRS, CDR2 YFSETQ, per germline. CDR3 length: 16 residues. Trimming cost V 4 bases and J 4 bases, with 17 bases left between them. The DNA of the CDR3 is TGCGCCAGCAGCCTAGCTATAGTGGGGGGCACCGGGGAGCTGTTTTTT. Encoded protein: CASSLAIVGGTGELFF.

The chain has TRBV7-8 and TRBJ1-6; D remains unclear. Germline-derived CDR1 and CDR2 are SGHVS and FQNEAQ. V was trimmed by 4 bases and J by 6 bases, leaving 19 bases between them. This CDR3 is 17 amino acids long. The chain's CDR3 is CASSSTPTGIVNSPLHF. CDR3 DNA sequence: TGTGCCAGCAGCTCCACCCCCACGGGGATAGTTAATTCACCCCTCCACTTT.

This chain uses TRBV5-1 with TRBJ2-3, with TRBD2 as a possible D gene (6 bases). Germline CDR1 and CDR2: SGHRS and YFSETQ. The CDR3 runs to 15 residues. Deletions cut 0 bases from V and 2 bases from J, with 10 bases between. The CDR3 sequence: CASSLDAGPTDTQYF. The CDR3 DNA is TGCGCCAGCAGCTTGGATGCGGGGCCCACAGATACGCAGTATTTT.

This clone occurred once. V usage is TRBV27 and J usage is TRBJ1-3, with 8 bases fitting TRBD1. With 6 bases clipped from V and 2 bases from J, the junction kept 9 bases outside the gene matches. CDR1 is MNHEY and CDR2 is SMNVEV in the germline V gene (reference sequence). The CDR3 consists of 16 residues. The DNA for the CDR3 is TGTGCCAGCAGCCCCACCCCCAGGGGGCCTGGAAACACCATATATTTT. The encoded protein is CASSPTPRGPGNTIYF.

V usage is TRBV7-9 and J usage is TRBJ1-6, with 10 bases identical to TRBD1. The V gene's germline CDR1 is SEHNR and CDR2 FQNEAQ (reference sequence). The V and J ends lost 6 bases and 10 bases, in that order; junction bases with no gene match: 12. This CDR3 contains 16 residues. The CDR3 reads CASSRDRGQGTSPLHF. CDR3 DNA: TGTGCCAGCAGTCGGGATAGGGGACAGGGGACCTCACCCCTCCACTTT.

Only a few counts were recorded for this clone. CDR3 nucleotides: TGCGCCAGCAGCGGACTAGCGGTTAGCTCCTACAATGAGCAGTTCTTC. Residues: CASSGLAVSSYNEQFF. The chain carries TRBV5-1 and TRBJ2-1, with 10 bases matching TRBD2. This CDR3 is built from 16 residues. J was trimmed by 0 bases and V by 4 bases; bases with no gene match: 4. Germline CDR1 and CDR2: SGHRS and YFSETQ.

This chain uses TRBV25-1 with TRBJ1-6; TRBD1 matches 7 bases. Trimming at V came to 6 bases and at J to 6 bases, leaving 5 bases not matched to a gene. CDR3 length equals 14 residues. Germline V gene sequence: CDR1 MGHDK, CDR2 SYGVNS. The CDR3 sequence is CASSLTGANSPLHF. In nucleotides, the CDR3 is TGTGCCAGCAGCCTTACAGGGGCTAATTCACCCCTCCACTTT.

The J gene is TRBJ2-3, the V gene TRBV7-9; 11 bases line up with TRBD2. Germline trimming cut 5 bases from V and 7 bases from J; bases unmatched to any gene: 11. The CDR3 length is 16 residues. Germline-derived CDR1 and CDR2 are SEHNR and FQNEAQ (reference sequence). CDR3 coding DNA: TGTGCCAGCAGCACAACTAGCGGGGGACCTACTAATACGCAGTATTTT. Encoded protein: CASSTTSGGPTNTQYF.

The chain combines TRBV5-4 with TRBJ1-1; possible D gene TRBD1, 6 bases. V lost 4 bases and J lost 6, with 19 bases in between. The length of the CDR3 is 15 residues. The germline V gene encodes CDR1 SGHNT and CDR2 YYREEE (reference sequence). For the CDR3, the DNA is TGTGCCAGCAGCCCGGGAGGGGGAAGGGGCGCTGAAGCTTTCTTT. Protein product: CASSPGGGRGAEAFF.

This chain connects TRBV28 to TRBJ1-2, with 10 bases lining up with TRBD1. This CDR3 contains 14 residues. J gave up 4 bases and V 6 bases, and 5 bases lay outside the gene matches. Germline-derived CDR1 and CDR2 are MDHEN and SYDVKM. The CDR3 DNA reads as TGTGCCAGCAGGGGCGGGACAGGGGCCTATGGCTACACCTTC. It is translated as CASRGGTGAYGYTF.

The chain combines TRBV20-1 with TRBJ1-3, with D hard to call. V was pared by 6 bases and J by 9 bases, with 12 bases between. This CDR3 region has 11 residues. Germline values: CDR1 DFQATT, CDR2 SNEGSKA (reference sequence). CDR3 region: CSANFLGTIYF. Here the CDR3 DNA reads TGCAGTGCCAACTTCCTAGGCACCATATATTTT.

The chain is built from TRBV7-8 and TRBJ1-6, with 10 bases aligning to TRBD1. The V and J ends lost 5 bases and 10 bases, in that order; junction bases with no gene match: 11. The CDR3 spans 16 residues. CDR1 is SGHVS and CDR2 is FQNEAQ in the germline V gene. The CDR3 loop reads CASSSAPGTGVSPLHF. The CDR3 region has the DNA TGTGCCAGCAGCAGTGCCCCCGGGACAGGGGTATCACCCCTCCACTTT.